This T cell receptor (beta chain) comes out of a study of blood T cell repertoires in COVID-19. Profiled with immunoSEQ multiplex PCR; TCRdb holds only in-frame clones, not every one. The sample carries roughly 570,000 clones, 85% to 90% recorded once. The CDR3 consists of 14 residues. Trimming left V 3 bases short and J 6 bases short, with 17 bases between. Germline values: CDR1 SQVTM, CDR2 ANQGSEA. The chain combines TRBV29-1 with TRBJ1-1; the D gene is possibly TRBD1 (5 bases). The clonotype originates from a woman in her fifties or sixties with COVID-19, enrolled during active disease. The specimen sequenced was peripheral blood. The CDR3 nucleotides are TGCAGCGTTGATGGCGGGGGGGGACTGGCTGAAGCTTTCTTT. Amino acid sequence: CSVDGGGGLAEAFF.